This paragraph covers one T cell receptor (beta chain) sequence. Generated by immunoSEQ multiplex PCR, the TCRdb table keeps only in-frame clones and is missing some. The data contain 350,000 to 400,000 clones, 70% to 90% of them singletons. The data originate from a study of Ad26.COV2.S vaccination and SARS-CoV-2 variants. Overall study: It was the COV1001 Ad26.COV2.S trial arm that included the donor. Intramuscular Ad26.COV2.S at 5x10^10 or 1x10^11 viral particles.

Stated treatment: about 20 received Ad26.COV2.S at low or high dose, single or two shots; roughly five received placebo; per-sample allocation not given. The study sampled participants on day 63 after the first vaccine or placebo injection. Trimming cost V 4 bases and J 2 bases, with 18 bases left between them. This CDR3 has 18 residues. In germline, CDR1 is MRHNA, CDR2 SNTAGT. Sample: peripheral blood, taken in a trial of Ad26.COV2.S vaccine versus placebo. The V gene is TRBV6-4, the J gene TRBJ2-6, with a tentative D call TRBD1 (5 bases). This TCR was recovered from a person aged 18-60 years who received the Ad26.COV2.S COVID-19 vaccine or a placebo. The CDR3 reads CASSVPSSGYPGANVLTF. CDR3 bases: TGTGCCAGCAGTGTCCCCTCTTCAGGGTACCCTGGGGCCAACGTCCTGACTTTC.